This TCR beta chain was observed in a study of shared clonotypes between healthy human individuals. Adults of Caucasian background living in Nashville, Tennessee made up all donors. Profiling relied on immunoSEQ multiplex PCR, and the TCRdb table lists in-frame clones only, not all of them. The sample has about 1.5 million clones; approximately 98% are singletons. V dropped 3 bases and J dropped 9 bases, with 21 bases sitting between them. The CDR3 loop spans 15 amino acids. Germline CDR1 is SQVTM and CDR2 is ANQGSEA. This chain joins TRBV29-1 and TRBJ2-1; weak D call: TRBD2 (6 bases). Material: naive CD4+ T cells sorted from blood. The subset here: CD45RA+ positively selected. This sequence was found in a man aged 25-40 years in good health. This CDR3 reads CSVEQPGIRGGEQFF. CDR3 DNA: TGCAGCGTTGAGCAACCCGGGATCCGGGGAGGTGAGCAGTTCTTC.